This entry describes one T cell receptor (beta chain). Its antigen is undetermined. V was pared by 4 bases and J by 4 bases, with 17 bases between. This CDR3 has 17 residues. The germline gives CDR1 MNHEY, CDR2 SVGEGT. This entry is derived from a study of identical twins. Study-wide results and limits: Researchers reported weaker excess twin sharing in beta out-of-frame sequences.

A universal primer site arose from template switching, and cDNA bore unique molecular identifiers. TCRdb used MiXCR to reprocess the 5' RACE reads, holding one entry per CDR3 protein. This repertoire shows some 760,000 distinct CDR3 sequences, 15% to 20% found once; its top ten account for about 12%. The same sample was also used in a study of T cells expressing NK-cell markers. That report notes: The contribution of dominant NKG2C+ clonotypes to CD8+ T cells in roughly six donors was roughly 1.0-7.0%.

The sequenced material came from PBMCs. The rearrangement joins TRBV6-2 or TRBV6-3 to TRBJ2-6, with D possibly being TRBD2 (6 bases). This sequence originates from a woman younger than 30 in good health. CDR3 in DNA: TGTGCCAGCAGTTCTGGGGAGGTCCTCGTGGGGGCCAACGTCCTGACTTTC. Protein: CASSSGEVLVGANVLTF.